These T cell receptor beta chains were read from a single sample in a study of blood T cell repertoires in COVID-19. The method was immunoSEQ multiplex PCR; TCRdb's version includes in-frame clones alone and lacks a portion of them. Of about 370,000 clones detected, 80% to 90% appear once; the ten largest clones hold about 3%. The sample taken for sequencing was peripheral blood. The source of these receptors is a woman in her twenties or thirties with COVID-19, enrolled during active disease. CDR3s include the opening cysteine and the closing phenylalanine or tryptophan. D genes are given only for firm matches. The size of a clone is reported for some rows only, either as once, few or many, or as a class for expanded clones.

TGTGCCAGCAGTGAAGCTCTTCCGGGGGTTGTCAACACCATATATTTT	CASSEALPGVVNTIYF	TRBV2	TRBJ1-3	.	.
TGTGCCAGCAGCTTAGCGGGCAACCCCTATGGCTACACCTTC	CASSLAGNPYGYTF	TRBV7-9	TRBJ1-2	once	.
TGTGCCAGTAGGACCGACAGCAACACTGAAGCTTTCTTT	CASRTDSNTEAFF	TRBV19	TRBJ1-1	.	.
TGTGCCAGTGCCCCGGGACAGGGATTTTACGAGCAGTACTTC	CASAPGQGFYEQYF	TRBV19	TRBJ2-7	.	TRBD1
TGTGCCAGCAGTTACTCGATCGGGAGCTCAGATACGCAGTATTTT	CASSYSIGSSDTQYF	TRBV6-6	TRBJ2-3	.	.
TGTGCCAGCAGTCTTCTAGCGGGGGGCATTAACACCGGGGAGCTGTTTTTT	CASSLLAGGINTGELFF	TRBV27	TRBJ2-2	.	TRBD2
TGCGCCAGCAGCTTGGGAGGGACAAGTCCCGGGGAGCTGTTTTTT	CASSLGGTSPGELFF	TRBV5-1	TRBJ2-2	.	.
TGTGCCAGTATGCGGACTAGCGGGGGGCATGAGCAGTTCTTC	CASMRTSGGHEQFF	TRBV19	TRBJ2-1	.	TRBD2
TGTGCCAGCAGTTACCCCCGGGACAGGCGGAATGAAAAACTGTTTTTT	CASSYPRDRRNEKLFF	TRBV6-6	TRBJ1-4	many	TRBD1
TGTGCCAGCTCAGGGCGGACTAGTTTAACAGATACGCAGTATTTT	CASSGRTSLTDTQYF	TRBV18	TRBJ2-3	.	TRBD2
TGCGCCAGCAGCGTGGGGTCGGGGTCGATAGAGACCCAGTACTTC	CASSVGSGSIETQYF	TRBV5-1	TRBJ2-5	.	.
TGCGCCAGCAGCTTGTCGGGTAGAGGGGAGGTAGATACGCAGTATTTT	CASSLSGRGEVDTQYF	TRBV5-1	TRBJ2-3	few	.
TGCGCCAGCAGCCAAGATAGGACTAGCGGGAGTGCAAGGGGGGAGACCCAGTACTTC	CASSQDRTSGSARGETQYF	TRBV4-3	TRBJ2-5	.	TRBD2
TGTGCCAGCAGTTACTCGAACGGACAGGGGATAACAGATACGCAGTATTTT	CASSYSNGQGITDTQYF	TRBV6-2/TRBV6-3	TRBJ2-3	.	TRBD1
TGCAGCGTTGAACCAGGGGGCACTGAAGCTTTCTTT	CSVEPGGTEAFF	TRBV29-1	TRBJ1-1	.	TRBD1
TGCGCCAGCAGCCAAGAGGGCGGGCGCGACACCGGGGAGCTGTTTTTT	CASSQEGGRDTGELFF	TRBV4-3	TRBJ2-2	once	.
TGTGCCACCAGTGATTTGGGGCAGCCCGGAGGGGGCTACACCTTC	CATSDLGQPGGGYTF	TRBV24-1	TRBJ1-2	once	.
TGTGCCAGCAGCTACGACAGGGCTAACGAGCAGTACTTC	CASSYDRANEQYF	TRBV27	TRBJ2-7	once	TRBD1
TGTGCCAGCAGCACGGGACTAGCGGGGGACAATGAGCAGTTCTTC	CASSTGLAGDNEQFF	TRBV9	TRBJ2-1	.	TRBD2
TGTGCCAGCAGCTTGTACGGCGGGGGGGCCACACTCCACGAGCAGTACTTC	CASSLYGGGATLHEQYF	TRBV5-6	TRBJ2-7	once	TRBD2
TGTGCCTGGAGAATGGGACAGGGAGAGGATGGCTACACCTTC	CAWRMGQGEDGYTF	TRBV30	TRBJ1-2	.	TRBD1
TGTGCCAGCAGCCCGGGAACTAGCGAGGGGACCCAGTACTTC	CASSPGTSEGTQYF	TRBV7-9	TRBJ2-5	.	TRBD2
TGTGCCAGCAGCTCCCGGGACAGGCAGAACACCGGGGAGCTGTTTTTT	CASSSRDRQNTGELFF	TRBV7-9	TRBJ2-2	.	TRBD1
TGCGCCAGCAGCTTGGTAGAGAACTATGGCTACACCTTC	CASSLVENYGYTF	TRBV5-1	TRBJ1-2	.	.
TGTGCCAGCAGCCTCGACCGAGAGGTCACAGATACGCAGTATTTT	CASSLDREVTDTQYF	TRBV7-2	TRBJ2-3	once	.
TGTGCCAGCAGCTTGCCCAGGGCGCAGAACATTCAGTACTTC	CASSLPRAQNIQYF	TRBV5-5	TRBJ2-4	.	.
TGTGCCAGCAAGCCCGGGTTCCAGGGGGGTTCGGGAAACACCATATATTTT	CASKPGFQGGSGNTIYF	TRBV28	TRBJ1-3	.	TRBD1
TGTGCCAGCAGGGGCCGACTAGCGGGAGCCTACAATGAGCAGTTCTTC	CASRGRLAGAYNEQFF	TRBV2	TRBJ2-1	.	TRBD2
TGTGCCAGCACAAAGTTACACGGGGAGCCCCAGCATTTT	CASTKLHGEPQHF	TRBV2	TRBJ1-5	few	.
TGCGCCAGCAGCTATGGCGGGGGGATTGGAGATACGCAGTATTTT	CASSYGGGIGDTQYF	TRBV5-1	TRBJ2-3	.	TRBD2
TGTGCCTGGAGTGTAGATGGTTCCGGCACTGAAGCTTTCTTT	CAWSVDGSGTEAFF	TRBV30	TRBJ1-1	.	.
TGTGCCAGTAGTCTTCTGCAGGGATCTAAAAACATTCAGTACTTC	CASSLLQGSKNIQYF	TRBV19	TRBJ2-4	.	.
TGTGCCAGTAGTATCGGCGACTTAGGAAATGAGCAGTTCTTC	CASSIGDLGNEQFF	TRBV19	TRBJ2-1	.	.
TGTGCCAGCAGTTACGGCGGGAACACTGAAGCTTTCTTT	CASSYGGNTEAFF	TRBV6-5	TRBJ1-1	.	.
TGTGCCAGCAGCCCCGCCGGGTATCAGCCCCAGCATTTT	CASSPAGYQPQHF	TRBV7-2	TRBJ1-5	.	.
TGTGCCAGCAGCTTCGGGGGGAGGGTTCCGTTCTTC	CASSFGGRVPFF	TRBV7-9	TRBJ2-1	.	TRBD2
TGTGCCATCAGTGAGTTCGGCCAGGGAAGAAGGTACACCGGGGAGCTGTTTTTT	CAISEFGQGRRYTGELFF	TRBV10-3	TRBJ2-2	once	.
TGTGCCAGCAGCGCCCTGGACAGGGAGATCCCTGAAGCTTTCTTT	CASSALDREIPEAFF	TRBV9	TRBJ1-1	few	TRBD1
TGTGCCACCAGTGAACGGGACAGGGGGGTGCGGGATACGCAGTATTTT	CATSERDRGVRDTQYF	TRBV24-1	TRBJ2-3	.	TRBD1
TGTGCCACCAGTGATCCGAGGGGGACCCGTGAAGCTTTCTTT	CATSDPRGTREAFF	TRBV24-1	TRBJ1-1	.	.
TGCAGTGCTAGTAGAACCGGGACAGGGGACTACGAGCAGTACTTC	CSASRTGTGDYEQYF	TRBV20-1	TRBJ2-7	.	TRBD1
TGTGCCAGCAGCTCCCCAGCGGGAAGTCAAGAGACCCAGTACTTC	CASSSPAGSQETQYF	TRBV5-4	TRBJ2-5	.	TRBD2
TGTGCCAGCAGTTACTCTGGAGCGGGGCAAGAGACCCAGTACTTC	CASSYSGAGQETQYF	TRBV6-5	TRBJ2-5	.	TRBD2
TGTGCCAGCAGCCGGACAGGTTATGGCTACACCTTC	CASSRTGYGYTF	TRBV28	TRBJ1-2	.	TRBD1
TGTGCCAGCACAACCGGGACAGCAACTAATGAAAAACTGTTTTTT	CASTTGTATNEKLFF	TRBV18	TRBJ1-4	once	TRBD1
TGTGCCAGCAGTGAATATACCCACAGGGGGGATGGCTACACCTTC	CASSEYTHRGDGYTF	TRBV25-1	TRBJ1-2	.	TRBD1
TGTGCCAGCAGCTCACAGGGGGCGGAAGGCTACACCTTC	CASSSQGAEGYTF	TRBV7-2	TRBJ1-2	.	TRBD1
TGTGCCAGCAGCTCGGGGGGTAGCACAGATACGCAGTATTTT	CASSSGGSTDTQYF	TRBV9	TRBJ2-3	.	TRBD2